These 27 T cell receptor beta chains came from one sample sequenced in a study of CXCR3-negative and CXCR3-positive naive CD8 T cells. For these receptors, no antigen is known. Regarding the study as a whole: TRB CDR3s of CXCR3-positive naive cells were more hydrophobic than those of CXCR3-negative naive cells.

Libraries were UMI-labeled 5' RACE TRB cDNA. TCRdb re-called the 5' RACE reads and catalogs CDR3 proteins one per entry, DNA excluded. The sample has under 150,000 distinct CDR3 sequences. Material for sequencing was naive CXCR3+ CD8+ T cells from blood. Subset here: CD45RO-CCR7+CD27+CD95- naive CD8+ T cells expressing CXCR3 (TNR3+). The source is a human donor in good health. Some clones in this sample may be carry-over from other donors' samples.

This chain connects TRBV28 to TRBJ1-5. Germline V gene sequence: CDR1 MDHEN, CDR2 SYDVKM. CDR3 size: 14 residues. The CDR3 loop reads CASSVTYSNQPQHF.

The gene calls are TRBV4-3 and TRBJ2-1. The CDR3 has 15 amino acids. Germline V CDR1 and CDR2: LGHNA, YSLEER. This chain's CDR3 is CASSQDAVDYNEQFF.

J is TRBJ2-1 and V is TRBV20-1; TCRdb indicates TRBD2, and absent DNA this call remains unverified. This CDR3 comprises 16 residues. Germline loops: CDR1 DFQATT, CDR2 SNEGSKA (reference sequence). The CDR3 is CSAPSPQRGVRGEQFF.

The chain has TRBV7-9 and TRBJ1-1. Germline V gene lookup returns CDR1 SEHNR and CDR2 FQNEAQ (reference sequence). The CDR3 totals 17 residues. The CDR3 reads CASSPSLADTMNTEAFF. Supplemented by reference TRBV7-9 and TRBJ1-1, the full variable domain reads DTGVSQNPRHKITKRGQNVTFRCDPISEHNRLYWYRQTLGQGPEFLTYFQNEAQLEKSRLLSDRFSAERPKGSFSTLEIQRTEQGDSAMYLCASSPSLADTMNTEAFFGQGTRLTVV.

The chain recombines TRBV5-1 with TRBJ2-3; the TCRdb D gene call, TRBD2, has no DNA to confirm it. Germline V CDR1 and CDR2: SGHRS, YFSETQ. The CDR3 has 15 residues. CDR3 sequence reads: CASSLGLATTDTQYF.

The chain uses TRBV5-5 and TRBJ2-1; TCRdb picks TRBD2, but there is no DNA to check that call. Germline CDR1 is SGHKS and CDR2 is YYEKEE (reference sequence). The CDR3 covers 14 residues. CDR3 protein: CASSSSGRGNEQFF.

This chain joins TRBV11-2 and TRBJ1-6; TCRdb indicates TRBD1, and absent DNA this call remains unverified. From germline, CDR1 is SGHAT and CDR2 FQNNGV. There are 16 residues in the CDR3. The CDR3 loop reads CASSLMGPRGISPLHF.

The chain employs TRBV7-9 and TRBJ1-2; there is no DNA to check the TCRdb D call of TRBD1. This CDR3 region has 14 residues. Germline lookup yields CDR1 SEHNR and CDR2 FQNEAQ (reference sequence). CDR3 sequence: CASSLPAGRYGYTF.

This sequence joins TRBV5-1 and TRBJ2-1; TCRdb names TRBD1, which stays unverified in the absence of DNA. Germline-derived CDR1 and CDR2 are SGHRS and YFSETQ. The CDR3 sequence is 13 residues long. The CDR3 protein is CASSPDRFDEQFF.

CDR3 sequence: CSVEDPNSSGTGYNEQFF. The V gene is TRBV29-1, the J gene TRBJ2-1; TCRdb returns TRBD1, unconfirmable since there is no DNA. Germline values: CDR1 SQVTM, CDR2 ANQGSEA. The CDR3 covers 18 residues.

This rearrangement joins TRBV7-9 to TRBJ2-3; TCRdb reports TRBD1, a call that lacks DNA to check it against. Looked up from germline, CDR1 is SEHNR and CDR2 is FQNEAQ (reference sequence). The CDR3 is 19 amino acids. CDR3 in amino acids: CASSFPSSEQGARSDTQYF.

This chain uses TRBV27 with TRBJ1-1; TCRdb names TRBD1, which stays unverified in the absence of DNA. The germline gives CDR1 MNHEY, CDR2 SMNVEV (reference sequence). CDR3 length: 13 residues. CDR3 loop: CASSWDPNTEAFF.

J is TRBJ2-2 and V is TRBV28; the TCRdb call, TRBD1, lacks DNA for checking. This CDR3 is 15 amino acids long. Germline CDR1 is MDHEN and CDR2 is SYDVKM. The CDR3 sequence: CASDRPGQYTGELFF. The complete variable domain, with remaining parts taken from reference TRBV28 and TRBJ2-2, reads DVKVTQSSRYLVKRTGEKVFLECVQDMDHENMFWYRQDPGLGLRLIYFSYDVKMKEKGDIPEGYSVSREKKERFSLILESASTNQTSMYLCASDRPGQYTGELFFGEGSRLTVL.

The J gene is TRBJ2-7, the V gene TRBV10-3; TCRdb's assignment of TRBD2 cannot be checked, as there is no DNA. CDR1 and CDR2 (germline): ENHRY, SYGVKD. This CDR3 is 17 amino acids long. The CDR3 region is CAINSLLGGGASDEQYF.

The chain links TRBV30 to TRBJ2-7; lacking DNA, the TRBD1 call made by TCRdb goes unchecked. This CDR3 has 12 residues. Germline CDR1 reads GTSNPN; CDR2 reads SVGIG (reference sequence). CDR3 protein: CAWSIEGGEQYF.

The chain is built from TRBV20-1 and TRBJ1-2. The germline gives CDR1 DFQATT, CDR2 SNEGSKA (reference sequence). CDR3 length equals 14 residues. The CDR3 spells CSARDREALYGYTF.

The CDR3 spells CASTQKGRGGRNEQFF. The rearrangement joins TRBV14 to TRBJ2-1; absent DNA, TCRdb's TRBD2 call cannot be checked. Germline CDR1 reads SGHDN; CDR2 reads FVKESK. CDR3 length: 16 amino acids.

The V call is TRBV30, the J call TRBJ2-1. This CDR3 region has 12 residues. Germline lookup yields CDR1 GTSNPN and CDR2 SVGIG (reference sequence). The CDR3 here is CAWTTSNNEQFF. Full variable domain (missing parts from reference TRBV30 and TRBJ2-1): SQTIHQWPATLVQPVGSPLSLECTVEGTSNPNLYWYRQAAGRGLQLLFYSVGIGQISSEVPQNLSASRPQDRQFILSSKKLLLSDSGFYLCAWTTSNNEQFFGPGTRLTVL.

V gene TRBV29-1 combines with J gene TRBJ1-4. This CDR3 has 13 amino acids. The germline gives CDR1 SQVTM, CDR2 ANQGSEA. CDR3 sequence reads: CSAGGATNEKLFF.

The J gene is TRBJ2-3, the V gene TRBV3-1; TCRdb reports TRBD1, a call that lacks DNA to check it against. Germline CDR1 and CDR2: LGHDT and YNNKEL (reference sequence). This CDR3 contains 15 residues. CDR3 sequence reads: CASSQEQGVADTQYF.

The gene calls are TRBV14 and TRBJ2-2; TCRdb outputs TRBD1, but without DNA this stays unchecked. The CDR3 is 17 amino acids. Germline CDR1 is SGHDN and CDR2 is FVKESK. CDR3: CASSRRDRGLEAGELFF. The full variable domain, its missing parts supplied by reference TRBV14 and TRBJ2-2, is EAGVTQFPSHSVIEKGQTVTLRCDPISGHDNLYWYRRVMGKEIKFLLHFVKESKQDESGMPNNRFLAERTGGTYSTLKVQPAELEDSGVYFCASSRRDRGLEAGELFFGEGSRLTVL.

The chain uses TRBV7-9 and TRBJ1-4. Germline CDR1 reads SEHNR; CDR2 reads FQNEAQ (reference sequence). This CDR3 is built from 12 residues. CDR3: CASSLEGEKLFF.

CDR3: CASRPGRTEEAFF. The genes are TRBV7-8 and TRBJ1-1; lacking DNA, the TRBD1 call made by TCRdb goes unchecked. This CDR3 has 13 amino acids. Germline assignment: CDR1 SGHVS and CDR2 FQNEAQ.

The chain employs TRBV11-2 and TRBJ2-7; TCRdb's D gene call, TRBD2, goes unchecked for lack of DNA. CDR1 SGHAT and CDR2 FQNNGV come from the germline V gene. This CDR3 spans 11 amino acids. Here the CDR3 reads CARSGLYEQYF.

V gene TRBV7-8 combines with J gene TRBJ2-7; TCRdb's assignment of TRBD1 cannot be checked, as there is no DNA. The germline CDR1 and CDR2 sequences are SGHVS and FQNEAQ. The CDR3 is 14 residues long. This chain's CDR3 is CASSPPPEEDEQYF.

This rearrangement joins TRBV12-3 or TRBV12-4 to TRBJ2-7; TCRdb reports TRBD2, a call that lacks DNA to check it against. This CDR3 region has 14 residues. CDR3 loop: CASSLTSGSGEQYF.

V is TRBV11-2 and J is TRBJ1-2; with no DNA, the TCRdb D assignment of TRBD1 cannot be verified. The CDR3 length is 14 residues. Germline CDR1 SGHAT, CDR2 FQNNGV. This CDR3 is CASSLQGSHYGYTF.